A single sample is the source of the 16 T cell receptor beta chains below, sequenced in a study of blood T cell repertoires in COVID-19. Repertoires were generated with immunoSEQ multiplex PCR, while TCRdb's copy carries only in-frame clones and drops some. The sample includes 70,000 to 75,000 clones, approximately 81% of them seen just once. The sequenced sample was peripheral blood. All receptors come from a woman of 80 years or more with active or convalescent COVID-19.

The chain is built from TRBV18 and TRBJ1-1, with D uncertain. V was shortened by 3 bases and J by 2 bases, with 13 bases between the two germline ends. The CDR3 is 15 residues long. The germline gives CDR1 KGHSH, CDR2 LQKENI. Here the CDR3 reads CASSPTTNRNTEAFF. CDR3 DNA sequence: TGTGCCAGCTCACCTACTACCAATCGAAACACTGAAGCTTTCTTT.

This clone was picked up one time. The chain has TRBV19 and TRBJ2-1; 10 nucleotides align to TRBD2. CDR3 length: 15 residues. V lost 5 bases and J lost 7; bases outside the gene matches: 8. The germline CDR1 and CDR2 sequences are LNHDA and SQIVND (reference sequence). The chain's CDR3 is CASSENSGGKNEQFF. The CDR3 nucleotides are TGTGCCAGTAGTGAGAATAGCGGGGGGAAAAATGAGCAGTTCTTC.

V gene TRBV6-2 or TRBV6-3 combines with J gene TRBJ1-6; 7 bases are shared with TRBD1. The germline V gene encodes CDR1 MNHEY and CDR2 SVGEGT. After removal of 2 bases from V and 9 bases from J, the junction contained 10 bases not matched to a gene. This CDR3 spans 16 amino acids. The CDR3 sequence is CASSYTGTAGFSPLHF. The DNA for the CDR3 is TGTGCCAGCAGTTACACCGGGACAGCAGGTTTTTCACCCCTCCACTTT.

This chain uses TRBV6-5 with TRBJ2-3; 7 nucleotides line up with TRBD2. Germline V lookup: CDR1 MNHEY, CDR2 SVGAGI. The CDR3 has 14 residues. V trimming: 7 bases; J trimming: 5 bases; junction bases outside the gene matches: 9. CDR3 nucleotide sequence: TGTGCCAGCAAGCCTAGCGGACGTCTAGATACGCAGTATTTT. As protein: CASKPSGRLDTQYF.

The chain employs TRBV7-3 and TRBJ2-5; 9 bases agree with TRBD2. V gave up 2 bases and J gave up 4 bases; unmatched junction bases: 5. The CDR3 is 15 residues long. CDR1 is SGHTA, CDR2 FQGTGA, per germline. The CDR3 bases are TGTGCCAGCAGCTTATCCGCGGGAGGGCGAGAGACCCAGTACTTC. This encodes CASSLSAGGRETQYF.

As DNA, the CDR3 is TGTGCCAGCAGTTTATGGAGGACTAGCGACCAAGAGACCCAGTACTTC. Amino acid sequence: CASSLWRTSDQETQYF. This sequence joins TRBV28 and TRBJ2-5; TRBD2 agrees at 9 bases. The V gene's germline CDR1 is MDHEN and CDR2 SYDVKM. The CDR3 runs to 16 residues. V shed 0 bases and J 0 bases; nucleotides not matched to a gene: 2.

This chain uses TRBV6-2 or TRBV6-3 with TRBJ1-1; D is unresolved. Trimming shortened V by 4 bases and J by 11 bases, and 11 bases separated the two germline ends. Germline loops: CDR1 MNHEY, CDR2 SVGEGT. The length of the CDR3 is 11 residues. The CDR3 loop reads CASSWSGGAFF. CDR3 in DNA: TGTGCCAGCAGTTGGAGTGGAGGGGCTTTCTTT.

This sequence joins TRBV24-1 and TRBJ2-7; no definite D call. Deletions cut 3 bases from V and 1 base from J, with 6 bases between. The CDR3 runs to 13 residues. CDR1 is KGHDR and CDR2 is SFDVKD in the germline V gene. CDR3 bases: TGTGCCACCAGTGATCAGGATTCCTACGAGCAGTACTTC. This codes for CATSDQDSYEQYF.

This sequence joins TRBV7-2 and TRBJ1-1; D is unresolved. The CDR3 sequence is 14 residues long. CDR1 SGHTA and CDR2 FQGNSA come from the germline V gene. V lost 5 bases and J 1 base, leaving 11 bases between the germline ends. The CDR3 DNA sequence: TGTGCCAGCAGCCTTGCGTTTCCGAACACTGAAGCTTTCTTT. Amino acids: CASSLAFPNTEAFF. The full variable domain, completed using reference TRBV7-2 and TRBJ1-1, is GAGVSQSPSNKVTEKGKDVELRCDPISGHTALYWYRQSLGQGLEFLIYFQGNSAPDKSGLPSDRFSAERTGGSVSTLTIQRTQQEDSAVYLCASSLAFPNTEAFFGQGTRLTVV.

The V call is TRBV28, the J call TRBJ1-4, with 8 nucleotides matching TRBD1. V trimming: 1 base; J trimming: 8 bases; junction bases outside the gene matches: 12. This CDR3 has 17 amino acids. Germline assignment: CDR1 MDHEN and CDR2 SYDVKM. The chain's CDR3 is CASSLSSFQGALEKLFF. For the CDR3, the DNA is TGTGCCAGCAGTTTATCATCCTTCCAGGGGGCTTTGGAAAAACTGTTTTTT.

The CDR3 DNA sequence: TGTGCCAGCAGTCCGGGACTAGCCAACCTGGGGCAGTACTTC. The encoded protein is CASSPGLANLGQYF. The chain has TRBV2 and TRBJ2-7; the match to TRBD2 covers 9 bases. This CDR3 has 14 amino acids. The J segment lost 9 bases and the V segment lost 5 bases, leaving 11 bases of the junction unmatched. CDR1 is SNHLY and CDR2 is FYNNEI in the germline V gene.

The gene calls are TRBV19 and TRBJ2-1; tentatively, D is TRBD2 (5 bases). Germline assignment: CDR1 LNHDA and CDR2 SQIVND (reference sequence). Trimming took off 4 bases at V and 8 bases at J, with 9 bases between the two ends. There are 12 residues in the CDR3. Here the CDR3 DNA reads TGTGCCAGTAGTACTAGCAGGCATGAGCAGTTCTTC. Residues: CASSTSRHEQFF.

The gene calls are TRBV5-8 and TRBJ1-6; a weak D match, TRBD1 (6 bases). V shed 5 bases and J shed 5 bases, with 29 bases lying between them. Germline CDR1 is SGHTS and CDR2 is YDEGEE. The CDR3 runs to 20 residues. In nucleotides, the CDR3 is TGTGCCAGCAGTCGAAGGTCAGGGGAGACCGCCGAATCAAATAATTCACCCCTCCACTTT. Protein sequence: CASSRRSGETAESNNSPLHF.

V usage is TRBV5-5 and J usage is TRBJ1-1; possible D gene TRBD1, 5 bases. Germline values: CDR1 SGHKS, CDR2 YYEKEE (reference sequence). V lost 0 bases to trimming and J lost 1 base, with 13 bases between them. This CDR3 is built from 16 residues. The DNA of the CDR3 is TGTGCCAGCAGCTTGGCCCCGACAGTTCCGAACACTGAAGCTTTCTTT. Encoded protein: CASSLAPTVPNTEAFF.

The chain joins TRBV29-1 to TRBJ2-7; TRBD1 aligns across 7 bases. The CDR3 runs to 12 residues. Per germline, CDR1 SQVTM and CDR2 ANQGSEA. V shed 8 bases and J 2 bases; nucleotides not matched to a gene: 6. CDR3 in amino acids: CSSRTGPYEQYF. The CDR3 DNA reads TGCAGCTCCAGGACAGGACCCTACGAGCAGTACTTC.

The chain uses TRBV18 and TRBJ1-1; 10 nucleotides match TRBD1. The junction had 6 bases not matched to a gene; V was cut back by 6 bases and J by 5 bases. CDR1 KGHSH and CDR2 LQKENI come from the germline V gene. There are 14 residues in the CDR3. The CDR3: CASSLRQGATEAFF. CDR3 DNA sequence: TGTGCCAGCTCTCTTCGACAGGGGGCGACTGAAGCTTTCTTT.